The TCR beta chain under discussion was sequenced for a study of monozygotic twins with inflammatory bowel disease. Points from the study as a whole: Repertoire similarity matched across concordant and discordant twins, perhaps owing to limited power.

Template-switch reactions added UMIs with a 6-nucleotide sample barcode. TCRdb reprocessed the 5' RACE reads and stores each CDR3 protein as one record, lacking DNA. The sample's table shows 420,000 or so distinct CDR3 sequences. A word on this clonotype: The antigen remains unidentified.

The CDR3 spans 15 residues. The germline CDR1 and CDR2 sequences are MNHNS and SASEGT. Every donor provided one blood sample measuring 2.5 ml. This clonotype originated in a human donor with ulcerative colitis or Crohn's disease, or a healthy co-twin of an affected twin (not recorded which). The V call is TRBV6-1, the J call TRBJ2-7. Sequencing used blood. CDR3 sequence reads: CASSKGAGPSYEQYF.